Listed below are T cell receptor beta chains from one sample, sequenced in a study of identifying expanded T cells in peripheral blood. Produced via immunoSEQ multiplex PCR; TCRdb's table is partial and in-frame only. The data contain 55,000 to 75,000 clones, approximately 89% of them singletons. The sequenced sample consisted of blood. These receptors were obtained from a person aged 18 to 75 in good health. Each CDR3 is given with its conserved first and last residue. The order of the fields is V gene, J gene, D gene, clone size, CDR3 DNA, CDR3 protein. A D gene is named only where the DNA matches it firmly. Only part of the rows carry a size: once, few, many, or a class if the clone is expanded.

V gene: TRBV2; J gene: TRBJ2-3; D gene: TRBD2; clone size: .; CDR3 DNA: TGTGCCAGCAGTGAAGGGCGGGGGAGCACAGATACGCAGTATTTT; CDR3 protein: CASSEGRGSTDTQYF
V gene: TRBV7-2; J gene: TRBJ2-1; D gene: TRBD2; clone size: .; CDR3 DNA: TGTGCCAGCAGCTTGAAAGCGGGGACCTCCTACAATGAGCAGTTCTTC; CDR3 protein: CASSLKAGTSYNEQFF
V gene: TRBV6-5; J gene: TRBJ1-2; D gene: TRBD1; clone size: .; CDR3 DNA: TGTGCCAGCACCGTTGACAGGGGCCATGGCTACACCTTC; CDR3 protein: CASTVDRGHGYTF
V gene: TRBV5-1; J gene: TRBJ2-3; D gene: TRBD2; clone size: .; CDR3 DNA: TGCGCCAGCAGCCGGGCGGGGGGCACAGATACGCAGTATTTT; CDR3 protein: CASSRAGGTDTQYF
V gene: TRBV18; J gene: TRBJ1-2; D gene: .; clone size: .; CDR3 DNA: TGTGCCAGCTCACCACCAGCAGCAGTGGACTATGGCTACACCTTC; CDR3 protein: CASSPPAAVDYGYTF
V gene: TRBV6-4; J gene: TRBJ2-2; D gene: .; clone size: medium-sized; CDR3 DNA: TGTGCCAGCAGTGACGGGGGTGCCGGGGAGCTGTTTTTT; CDR3 protein: CASSDGGAGELFF
V gene: TRBV15; J gene: TRBJ2-7; D gene: .; clone size: .; CDR3 DNA: TGTGCCACCAGCGTAGGGGTAGTCTACGAGCAGTACTTC; CDR3 protein: CATSVGVVYEQYF
V gene: TRBV5-1; J gene: TRBJ2-6; D gene: .; clone size: .; CDR3 DNA: TGCGCCAGCAGTTGGGGACTTCTGAGCTCTGGGGCCAACGTCCTGACTTTC; CDR3 protein: CASSWGLLSSGANVLTF
V gene: TRBV15; J gene: TRBJ2-2; D gene: .; clone size: .; CDR3 DNA: TGTGCCACCAGCATATATCGGGGTCCGCACGGGGAGCTGTTTTTT; CDR3 protein: CATSIYRGPHGELFF
V gene: TRBV4-1; J gene: TRBJ2-4; D gene: .; clone size: .; CDR3 DNA: TGCGCCAGCAGCCAACCTACGTCGCAAGGTCCTCCTAAAAACATTCAGTACTTC; CDR3 protein: CASSQPTSQGPPKNIQYF
V gene: TRBV28; J gene: TRBJ1-3; D gene: TRBD1; clone size: .; CDR3 DNA: TGTGCCAGCAGTTTTTTGGGACAGGCTGGAAACACCATATATTTT; CDR3 protein: CASSFLGQAGNTIYF
V gene: TRBV28; J gene: TRBJ2-2; D gene: .; clone size: .; CDR3 DNA: TGTGCCAGCAGTTTCACAGGGTTGAACACCGGGGAGCTGTTTTTT; CDR3 protein: CASSFTGLNTGELFF
V gene: TRBV6-4; J gene: TRBJ2-2; D gene: TRBD1; clone size: .; CDR3 DNA: TGTGCCAGCAGTCCCGGGACAGGGAACACCGGGGAGCTGTTTTTT; CDR3 protein: CASSPGTGNTGELFF